The text below deals with one T cell receptor (beta chain). The data belong to a study of blood T cell repertoires in COVID-19. The assay was immunoSEQ multiplex PCR, and TCRdb's table has in-frame clones only and misses some. The sample has approximately 280,000 clones, 87% seen once. Deletions cut 4 bases from V and 4 bases from J, with 16 bases between. In germline, CDR1 is MNHEY, CDR2 SVGAGI. CDR3 length: 15 residues. The chain is built from TRBV6-5 and TRBJ1-2; perhaps TRBD1 as D (6 bases). This clonotype was obtained from a woman in her 40s who had recovered from COVID-19. The sequenced sample consisted of PBMCs or T cells enriched from blood (not recorded which). The CDR3 spells CASSSQRGAGYGYTF. CDR3 DNA sequence: TGTGCCAGCAGTTCGCAACGGGGGGCTGGCTATGGCTACACCTTC.